The clone carrying this TCR beta chain was observed a few times. This sample stems from a study of beta chain features in type 1 diabetes. Expressed TCRB transcripts got sequenced, as all isolated RNA was reverse transcribed. Assay used: immunoSEQ multiplex PCR; TCRdb lists only in-frame clones, some missing. The table shows over 500,000 clones, with around 15% occurring only once. V was cut by 3 bases and J by 4 bases, with 27 bases left in between. The germline gives CDR1 MDHEN, CDR2 SYDVKM. CDR3 length: 19 amino acids. The sample comprised naive CD4+ T cells from blood. This clonotype was obtained from a man in his late teens or twenties in good health. This rearrangement joins TRBV28 to TRBJ1-1, with a weak D call TRBD1 (6 bases). The CDR3 DNA sequence: TGTGCCAGCAGTTTCCCACGAGGGGGTTACCCCAGTAGTGGCACTGAAGCTTTCTTT. Its protein product is CASSFPRGGYPSSGTEAFF.